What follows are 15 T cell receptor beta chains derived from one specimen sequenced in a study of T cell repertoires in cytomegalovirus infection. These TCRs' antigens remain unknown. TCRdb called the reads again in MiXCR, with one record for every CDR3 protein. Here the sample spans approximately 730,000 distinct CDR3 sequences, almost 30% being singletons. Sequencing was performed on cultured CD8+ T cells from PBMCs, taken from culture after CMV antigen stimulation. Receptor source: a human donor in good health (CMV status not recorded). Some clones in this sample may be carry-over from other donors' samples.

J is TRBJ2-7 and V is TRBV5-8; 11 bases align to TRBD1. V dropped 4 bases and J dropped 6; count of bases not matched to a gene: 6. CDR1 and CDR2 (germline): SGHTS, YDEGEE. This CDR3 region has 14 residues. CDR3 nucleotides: TGTGCCAGCAGCCGGGACAGGGGGATAATCGAGCAGTACTTC. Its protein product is CASSRDRGIIEQYF.

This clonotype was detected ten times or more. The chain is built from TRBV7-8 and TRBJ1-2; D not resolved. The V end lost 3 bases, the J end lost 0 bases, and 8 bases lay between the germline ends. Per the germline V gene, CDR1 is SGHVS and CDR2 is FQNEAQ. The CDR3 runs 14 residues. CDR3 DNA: TGTGCCAGCAGCTTCCGGCTCACTAACTATGGCTACACCTTC. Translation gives CASSFRLTNYGYTF.

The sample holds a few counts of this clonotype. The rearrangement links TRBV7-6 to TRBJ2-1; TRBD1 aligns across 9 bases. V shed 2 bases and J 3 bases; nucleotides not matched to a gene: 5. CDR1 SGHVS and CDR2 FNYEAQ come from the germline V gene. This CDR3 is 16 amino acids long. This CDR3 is CASSLTGTGIYNEQFF. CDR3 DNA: TGTGCCAGCAGCTTAACCGGGACAGGGATCTACAATGAGCAGTTCTTC.

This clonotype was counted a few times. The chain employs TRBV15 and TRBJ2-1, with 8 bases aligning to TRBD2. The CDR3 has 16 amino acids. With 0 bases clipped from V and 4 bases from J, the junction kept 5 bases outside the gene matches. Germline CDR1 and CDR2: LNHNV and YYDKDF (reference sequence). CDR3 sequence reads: CATSRELSGGYNEQFF. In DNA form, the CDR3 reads TGTGCCACCAGCAGAGAATTAAGCGGGGGATACAATGAGCAGTTCTTC.

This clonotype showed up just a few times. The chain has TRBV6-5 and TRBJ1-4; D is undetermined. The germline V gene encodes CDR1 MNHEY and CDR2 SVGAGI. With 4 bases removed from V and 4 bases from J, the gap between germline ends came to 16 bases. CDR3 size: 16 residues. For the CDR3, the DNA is TGTGCCAGCAGTTCCGCCCGTCGTGGCCTTAATGAAAAACTGTTTTTT. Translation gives CASSSARRGLNEKLFF.

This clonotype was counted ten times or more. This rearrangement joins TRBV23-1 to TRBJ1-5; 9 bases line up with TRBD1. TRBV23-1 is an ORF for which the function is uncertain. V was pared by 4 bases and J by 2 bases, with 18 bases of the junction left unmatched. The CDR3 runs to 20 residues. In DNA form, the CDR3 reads TGCGCCAGCAGTCCTTCCGGGACAGGGACCTACATTTCTGGCAATCAGCCCCAGCATTTT. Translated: CASSPSGTGTYISGNQPQHF.

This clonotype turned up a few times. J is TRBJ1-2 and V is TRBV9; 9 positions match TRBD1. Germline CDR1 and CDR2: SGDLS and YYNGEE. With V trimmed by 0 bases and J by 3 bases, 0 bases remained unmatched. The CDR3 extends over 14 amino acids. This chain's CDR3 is CASSVGTGDYGYTF. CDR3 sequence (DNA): TGTGCCAGCAGCGTAGGGACAGGGGACTATGGCTACACCTTC.

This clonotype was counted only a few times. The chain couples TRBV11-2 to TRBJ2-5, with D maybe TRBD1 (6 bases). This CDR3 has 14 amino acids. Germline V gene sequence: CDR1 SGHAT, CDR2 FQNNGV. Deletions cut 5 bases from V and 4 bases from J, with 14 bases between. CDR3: CASSLWTDLETQYF. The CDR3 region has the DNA TGTGCCAGCAGCCTTTGGACAGATTTAGAGACCCAGTACTTC.

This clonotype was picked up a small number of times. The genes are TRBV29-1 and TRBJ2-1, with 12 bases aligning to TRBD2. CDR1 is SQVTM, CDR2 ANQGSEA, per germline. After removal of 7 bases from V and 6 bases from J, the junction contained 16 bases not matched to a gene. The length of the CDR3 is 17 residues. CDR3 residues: CSAPGRRLAGVLNEQFF. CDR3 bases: TGCAGCGCACCGGGACGGCGACTAGCGGGGGTTCTCAATGAGCAGTTCTTC.

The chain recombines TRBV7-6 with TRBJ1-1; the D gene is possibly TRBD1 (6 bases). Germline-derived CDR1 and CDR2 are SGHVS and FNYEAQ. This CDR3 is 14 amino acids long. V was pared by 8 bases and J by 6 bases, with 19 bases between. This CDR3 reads CASDPGAGTAEAFF. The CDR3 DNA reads TGTGCCAGCGACCCAGGGGCGGGGACCGCTGAAGCTTTCTTT.

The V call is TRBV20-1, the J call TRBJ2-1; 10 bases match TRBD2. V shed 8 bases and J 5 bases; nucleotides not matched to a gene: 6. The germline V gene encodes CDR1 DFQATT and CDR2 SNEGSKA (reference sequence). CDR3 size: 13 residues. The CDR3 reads CSILAGGHNEQFF. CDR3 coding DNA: TGCAGTATTTTAGCGGGGGGCCACAATGAGCAGTTCTTC.

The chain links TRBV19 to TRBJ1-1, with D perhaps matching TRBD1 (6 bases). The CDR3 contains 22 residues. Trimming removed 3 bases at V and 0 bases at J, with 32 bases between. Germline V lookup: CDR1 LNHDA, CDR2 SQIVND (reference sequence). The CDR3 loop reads CASSIWFGSGTRNGFMNTEAFF. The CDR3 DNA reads TGTGCCAGTAGTATTTGGTTTGGGTCGGGGACAAGGAACGGTTTCATGAACACTGAAGCTTTCTTT.

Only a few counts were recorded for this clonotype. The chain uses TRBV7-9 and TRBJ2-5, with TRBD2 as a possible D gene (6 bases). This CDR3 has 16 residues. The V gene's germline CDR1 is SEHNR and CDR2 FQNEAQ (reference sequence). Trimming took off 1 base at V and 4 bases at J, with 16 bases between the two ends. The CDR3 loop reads CASSLGGEGSGETQYF. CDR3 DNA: TGTGCCAGCAGCTTAGGGGGAGAGGGTAGCGGAGAGACCCAGTACTTC.

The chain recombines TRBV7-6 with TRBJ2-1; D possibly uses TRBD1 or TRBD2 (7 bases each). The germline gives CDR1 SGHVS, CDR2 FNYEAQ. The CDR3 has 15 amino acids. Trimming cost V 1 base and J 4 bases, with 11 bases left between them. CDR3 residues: CASSLDQGGYNEQFF. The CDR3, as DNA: TGTGCCAGCAGCTTAGATCAGGGGGGGTACAATGAGCAGTTCTTC.

CDR3 DNA: TGTGCCAGCAGTTTCCAGGGTTCACGGTTCTATGGCTACACCTTC. As protein: CASSFQGSRFYGYTF. This chain connects TRBV5-4 to TRBJ1-2, with D possibly TRBD1 on 5 matching bases. CDR1 is SGHNT, CDR2 YYREEE, per germline (reference sequence). Trimming took 5 bases from V and 4 from J, leaving 18 bases between them. The CDR3 has 15 amino acids.